This is a list of T cell receptor beta chains from one sample in a study of T-cell memory formation after mild COVID-19. TCRdb re-called the 5' RACE reads with MiXCR, one entry per CDR3 protein. Seen here are under 250,000 distinct CDR3 sequences, more than 8% observed once, and the top ten hold roughly 4%. The sample was PBMCs or a T cell subset sorted from them (not recorded which). The source is a man aged 18 to 30 who had mild COVID-19 (a few samples of this study predate the infection). Cell type and time point are not known. Both conserved end residues are part of each CDR3. D genes are given only for firm matches. Only part of the rows carry a size: once, few, many, or a class if the clone is expanded.

V gene	J gene	D gene	clone size	CDR3 DNA	CDR3 protein
TRBV6-5	TRBJ2-5	-	many	TGTGCCAGCAACTACCAAGAGACCCAGTACTTC	CASNYQETQYF
TRBV5-1	TRBJ2-3	-	many	TGCGCCAGCAGCAGGCAGGGCGCAGATACGCAGTATTTT	CASSRQGADTQYF
TRBV24-1	TRBJ1-1	-	-	TGTGCCACCAGTGGATCCGGGGGCACAGCTTTCTTT	CATSGSGGTAFF
TRBV3-1	TRBJ1-4	-	-	TGTGCCAGCAGCCCAGCTCGCAGGGGAGACGAAAAACTGTTTTTT	CASSPARRGDEKLFF
TRBV20-1	TRBJ2-5	-	-	TGCAGTGCTACACAATCCCAAGAGACCCAGTACTTC	CSATQSQETQYF
TRBV27	TRBJ1-5	-	few	TGTGCCAGCAGTCCCACCCACAGTAGCAATCAGCCCCAGCATTTT	CASSPTHSSNQPQHF
TRBV5-1	TRBJ2-5	-	few	TGCGCCAGCAGGCGCCAAGAGACCCAGTACTTC	CASRRQETQYF
TRBV25-1	TRBJ2-7	-	many	TGTGCCAGCAGTGACTTTCGGGCTGGCGAGCAGTACTTC	CASSDFRAGEQYF
TRBV30	TRBJ2-3	-	once	TGTGCCTGGACTTTATCGTACACGCAGTATTTT	CAWTLSYTQYF
TRBV27	TRBJ2-2	-	-	TGTGCCAGCAGAAAGGACGGCTACACCGGGGAGCTGTTTTTT	CASRKDGYTGELFF
TRBV7-2	TRBJ2-5	-	-	TGTGCCAGCAGCTCGTGGGGCCAAGAGACCCAGTACTTC	CASSSWGQETQYF
TRBV4-1	TRBJ2-2	-	-	TGCGCCAGCAGCCAAGAACCCCCCGGGTCCGGGGAGCTGTTTTTT	CASSQEPPGSGELFF
TRBV15	TRBJ2-3	-	few	TGTGCCACCAGCAGAGATCGTATTGGGGATACGCAGTATTTT	CATSRDRIGDTQYF
TRBV4-3	TRBJ1-2	TRBD1	-	TGCGCCAGCAGTCAGGGGGATGCTTACTATGGCTACACCTTC	CASSQGDAYYGYTF
TRBV2	TRBJ1-2	-	-	TGTGCCAGCAGTGTGGGAGGGTCCTTTCCTGGCTACACCTTC	CASSVGGSFPGYTF
TRBV9	TRBJ2-7	-	few	TGTGCCAGCAGCGTAGACCGGAGCTCCTACGAGCAGTACTTC	CASSVDRSSYEQYF
TRBV7-9	TRBJ2-5	TRBD1	-	TGTGCCAGCAGAACGACAGGGCAAGAGACCCAGTACTTC	CASRTTGQETQYF
TRBV30	TRBJ1-1	-	-	TGTGCCTGTCTCATGGGGAGGACTGAAGCTTTCTTT	CACLMGRTEAFF
TRBV18	TRBJ1-1	-	many	TGCGCCAGCAGCCAAGGGGAAAACACTGAAGCTTTCTTT	CASSQGENTEAFF
TRBV7-2	TRBJ1-5	TRBD1	many	TGTGCCAGCAGCCCCCGACAGGGGCGTCAGCCCCAGCATTTT	CASSPRQGRQPQHF
TRBV4-3	TRBJ1-2	-	few	TGCGCCAGCAGCCAGGAGACAGTTACCTATGGCTACACCTTC	CASSQETVTYGYTF
TRBV7-3	TRBJ2-1	-	-	TGTGCCAGCAGCAATCGAAACAGAGATGAGCAGTTCTTC	CASSNRNRDEQFF
TRBV7-2	TRBJ1-1	TRBD1	-	TGTGCCAGCAGCTTATCCGGGACAGGGTGGACTGAAGCTTTCTTT	CASSLSGTGWTEAFF
TRBV7-3	TRBJ2-3	TRBD2	few	TGTGCCAGCAGCCTATTAGCGGGGGGCAGCACAGATACGCAGTATTTT	CASSLLAGGSTDTQYF
TRBV7-2	TRBJ2-5	-	few	TGTGCCAGCAGCCCTCGGGGCAGAAAAGAGACCCAGTACTTC	CASSPRGRKETQYF
TRBV12-3/TRBV12-4	TRBJ1-5	TRBD1	few	TGTGCCAGCAGTATACAGGGGGCCGGCAATCAGCCCCAGCATTTT	CASSIQGAGNQPQHF
TRBV6-6	TRBJ1-1	-	few	TGTGCCAGCAACAGACCAGGATTGGACACTGAAGCTTTCTTT	CASNRPGLDTEAFF
TRBV3-1	TRBJ2-7	-	many	TGTGCCAGCAGCCAAGATCCTCCGGACGGACACTACGAGCAGTACTTC	CASSQDPPDGHYEQYF
TRBV5-1	TRBJ2-1	-	many	TGCGCCAGCAGCTTGGCCACCCTATCCAGCTCCTACAATGAGCAGTTCTTC	CASSLATLSSSYNEQFF
TRBV20-1	TRBJ2-7	TRBD1	many	TGCAGTGCTAGTTTGGGACAGGGGAGAAACGAGCAGTACTTC	CSASLGQGRNEQYF
TRBV7-2	TRBJ2-1	TRBD2	many	TGTGCCAGCAGCTTGGGGAGGGGTATTGAAGGTGAGCAGTTCTTC	CASSLGRGIEGEQFF
TRBV5-1	TRBJ2-1	-	few	TGCGCCAGCACTGCACAGAACAAGGGAGGAGAGCAGTTCTTC	CASTAQNKGGEQFF
TRBV4-3	TRBJ2-3	-	few	TGCGCCAGCAGCCAAGGGGCAAACAGGGTCACAGATACGCAGTATTTT	CASSQGANRVTDTQYF